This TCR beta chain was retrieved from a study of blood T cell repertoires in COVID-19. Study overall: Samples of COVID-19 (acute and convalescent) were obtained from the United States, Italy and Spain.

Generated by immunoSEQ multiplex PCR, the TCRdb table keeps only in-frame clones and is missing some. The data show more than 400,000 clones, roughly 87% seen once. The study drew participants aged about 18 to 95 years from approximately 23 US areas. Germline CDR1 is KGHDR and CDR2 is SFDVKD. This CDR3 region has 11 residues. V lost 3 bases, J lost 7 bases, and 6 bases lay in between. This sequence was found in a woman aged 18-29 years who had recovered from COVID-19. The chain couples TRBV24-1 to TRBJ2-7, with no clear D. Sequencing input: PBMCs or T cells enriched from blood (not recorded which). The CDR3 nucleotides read TGTGCCACCAGTGATGGCAGGGAGCAGTACTTC. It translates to CATSDGREQYF.